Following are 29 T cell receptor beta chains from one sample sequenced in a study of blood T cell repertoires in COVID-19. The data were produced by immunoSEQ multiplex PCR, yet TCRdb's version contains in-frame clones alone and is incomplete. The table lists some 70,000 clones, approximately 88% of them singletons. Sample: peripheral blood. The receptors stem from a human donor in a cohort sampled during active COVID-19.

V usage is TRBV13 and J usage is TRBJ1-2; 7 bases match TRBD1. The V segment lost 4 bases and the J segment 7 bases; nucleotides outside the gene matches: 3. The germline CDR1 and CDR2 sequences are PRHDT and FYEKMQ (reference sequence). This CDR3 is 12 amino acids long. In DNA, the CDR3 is TGTGCCAGCAGCTCCGGGACAGTTGGCTACACCTTC. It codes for CASSSGTVGYTF.

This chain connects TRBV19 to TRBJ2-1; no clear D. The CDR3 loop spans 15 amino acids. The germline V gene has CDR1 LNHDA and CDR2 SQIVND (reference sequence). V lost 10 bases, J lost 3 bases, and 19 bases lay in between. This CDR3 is CATQKEFLNYNEQFF. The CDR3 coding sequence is TGTGCCACCCAGAAGGAGTTCTTAAACTACAATGAGCAGTTCTTC.

CDR3 DNA sequence: TGTGCCAGCAGCCCGGGACAGGGGAACACCGGGGAGCTGTTTTTT. It codes for CASSPGQGNTGELFF. The rearrangement uses TRBV11-3 and TRBJ2-2, with 9 bases matching TRBD1. The CDR3 runs to 15 residues. Germline trimming cut 5 bases from V and 1 base from J; bases unmatched to any gene: 2. Germline CDR1 and CDR2: SGHNT and YENEEA.

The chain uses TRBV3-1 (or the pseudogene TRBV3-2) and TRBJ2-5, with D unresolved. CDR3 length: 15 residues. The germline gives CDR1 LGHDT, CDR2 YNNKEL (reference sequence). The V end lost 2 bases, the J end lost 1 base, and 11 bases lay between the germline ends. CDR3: CASSQPLTTQETQYF. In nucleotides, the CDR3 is TGTGCCAGCAGCCAACCTTTGACAACCCAAGAGACCCAGTACTTC.

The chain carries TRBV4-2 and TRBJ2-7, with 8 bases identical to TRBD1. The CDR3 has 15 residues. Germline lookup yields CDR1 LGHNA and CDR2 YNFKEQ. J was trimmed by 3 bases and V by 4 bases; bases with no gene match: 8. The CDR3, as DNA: TGTGCCAGCAGCCCGAGGACAGGGAAAATCTACGAGCAGTACTTC. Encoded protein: CASSPRTGKIYEQYF.

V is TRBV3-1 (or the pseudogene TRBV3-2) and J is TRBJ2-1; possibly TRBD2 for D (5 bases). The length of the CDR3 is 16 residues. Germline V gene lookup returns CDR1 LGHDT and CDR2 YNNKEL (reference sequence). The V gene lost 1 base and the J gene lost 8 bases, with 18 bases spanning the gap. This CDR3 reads CASSQGRGSRGDEQFF. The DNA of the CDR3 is TGTGCCAGCAGCCAAGGTCGTGGGAGTCGTGGGGATGAGCAGTTCTTC.

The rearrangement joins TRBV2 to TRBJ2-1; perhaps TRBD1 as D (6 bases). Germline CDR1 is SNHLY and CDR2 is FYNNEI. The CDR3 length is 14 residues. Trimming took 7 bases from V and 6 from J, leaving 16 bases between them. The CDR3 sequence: CASIRQVGVNEQFF. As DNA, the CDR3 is TGTGCCAGCATTAGACAGGTTGGGGTCAATGAGCAGTTCTTC.

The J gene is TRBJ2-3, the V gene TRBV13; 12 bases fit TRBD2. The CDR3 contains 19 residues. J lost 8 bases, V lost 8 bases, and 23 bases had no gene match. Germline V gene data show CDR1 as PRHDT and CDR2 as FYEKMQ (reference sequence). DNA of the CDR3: TGTGCCAGCTCCAAGCGAGGCGTAGGCCTAGCGGGAGGGTCGGGTACGCAGTATTTT. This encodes CASSKRGVGLAGGSGTQYF.

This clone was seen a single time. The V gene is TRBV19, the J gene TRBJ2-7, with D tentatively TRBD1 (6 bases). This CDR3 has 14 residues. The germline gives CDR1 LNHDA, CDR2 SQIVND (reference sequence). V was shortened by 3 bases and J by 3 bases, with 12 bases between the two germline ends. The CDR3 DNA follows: TGTGCCAGTAGTATCGGACAGAGAGACTACGAGCAGTACTTC. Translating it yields CASSIGQRDYEQYF.

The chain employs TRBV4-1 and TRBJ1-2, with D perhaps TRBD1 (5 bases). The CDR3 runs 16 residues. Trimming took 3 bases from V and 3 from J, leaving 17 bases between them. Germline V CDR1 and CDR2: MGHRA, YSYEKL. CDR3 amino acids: CASSQNLRGGDYGYTF. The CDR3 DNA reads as TGCGCCAGCAGCCAGAACCTTCGGGGGGGAGACTATGGCTACACCTTC.

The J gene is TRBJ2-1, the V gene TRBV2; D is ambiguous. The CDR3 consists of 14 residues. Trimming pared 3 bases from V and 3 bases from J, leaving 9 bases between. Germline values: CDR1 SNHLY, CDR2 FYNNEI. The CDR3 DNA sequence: TGTGCCAGCAGTGAGAGGCGGAACTACAATGAGCAGTTCTTC. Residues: CASSERRNYNEQFF.

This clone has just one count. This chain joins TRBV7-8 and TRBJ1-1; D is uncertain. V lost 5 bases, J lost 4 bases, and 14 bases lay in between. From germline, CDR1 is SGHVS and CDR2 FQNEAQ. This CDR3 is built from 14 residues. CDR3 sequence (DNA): TGTGCCAGCAGCCTGATCCTGGGAGGCACTGAAGCTTTCTTT. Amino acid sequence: CASSLILGGTEAFF.

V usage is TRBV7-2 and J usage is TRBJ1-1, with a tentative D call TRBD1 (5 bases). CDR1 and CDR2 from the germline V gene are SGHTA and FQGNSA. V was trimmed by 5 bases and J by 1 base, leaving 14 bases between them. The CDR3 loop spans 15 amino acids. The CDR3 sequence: CASSPRGASNTEAFF. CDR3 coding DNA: TGTGCCAGCAGCCCCCGTGGGGCCTCGAACACTGAAGCTTTCTTT.

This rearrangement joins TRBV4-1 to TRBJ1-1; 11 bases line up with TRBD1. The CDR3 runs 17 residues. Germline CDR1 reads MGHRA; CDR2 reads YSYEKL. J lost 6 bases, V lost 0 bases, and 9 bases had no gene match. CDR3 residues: CASSQDRPGQGDAEAFF. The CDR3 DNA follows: TGCGCCAGCAGCCAAGACCGCCCGGGACAGGGGGACGCTGAAGCTTTCTTT.

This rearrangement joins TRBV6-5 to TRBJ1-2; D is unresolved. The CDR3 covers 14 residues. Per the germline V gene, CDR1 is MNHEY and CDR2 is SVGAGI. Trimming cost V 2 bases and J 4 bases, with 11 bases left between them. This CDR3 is CASSYRRAGYGYTF. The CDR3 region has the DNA TGTGCCAGCAGTTACAGGAGAGCTGGCTATGGCTACACCTTC.

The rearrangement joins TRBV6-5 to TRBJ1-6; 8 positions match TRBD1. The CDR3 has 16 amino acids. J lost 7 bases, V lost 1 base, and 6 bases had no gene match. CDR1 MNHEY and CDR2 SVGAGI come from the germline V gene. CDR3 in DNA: TGTGCCAGCAGTTACTTCCAGGGGGCAGGAAATTCACCCCTCCACTTT. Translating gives CASSYFQGAGNSPLHF.

The DNA for the CDR3 is TGTGCCAGCAGCCCACCGGGACAGGGTGGAACCGGGGAGCTGTTTTTT. This encodes CASSPPGQGGTGELFF. The chain carries TRBV7-8 and TRBJ2-2; 9 bases line up with TRBD1. The CDR3 sequence is 16 residues long. Germline V gene data show CDR1 as SGHVS and CDR2 as FQNEAQ. The V and J ends lost 5 bases and 5 bases, in that order; junction bases with no gene match: 9.

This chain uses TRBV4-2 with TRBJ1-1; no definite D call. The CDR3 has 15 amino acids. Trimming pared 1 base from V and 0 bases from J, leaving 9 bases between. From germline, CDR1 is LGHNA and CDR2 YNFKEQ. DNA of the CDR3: TGTGCCAGCAGCCAAGGAAACAGTATGAACACTGAAGCTTTCTTT. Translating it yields CASSQGNSMNTEAFF.

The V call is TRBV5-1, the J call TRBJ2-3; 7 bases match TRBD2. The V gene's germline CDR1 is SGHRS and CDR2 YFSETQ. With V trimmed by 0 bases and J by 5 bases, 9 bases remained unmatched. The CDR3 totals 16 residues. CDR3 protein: CASSLVTGGRKDTQYF. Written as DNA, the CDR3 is TGCGCCAGCAGCTTGGTTACGGGAGGTCGGAAAGATACGCAGTATTTT. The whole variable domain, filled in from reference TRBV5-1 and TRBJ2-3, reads KAGVTQTPRYLIKTRGQQVTLSCSPISGHRSVSWYQQTPGQGLQFLFEYFSETQRNKGNFPGRFSGRQFSNSRSEMNVSTLELGDSALYLCASSLVTGGRKDTQYFGPGTRLTVL.

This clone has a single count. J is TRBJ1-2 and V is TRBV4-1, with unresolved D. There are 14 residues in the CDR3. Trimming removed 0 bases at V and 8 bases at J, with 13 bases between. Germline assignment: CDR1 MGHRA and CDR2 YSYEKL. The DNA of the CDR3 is TGCGCCAGCAGCCAAGACCCCGGTATTACCGGCTACACCTTC. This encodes CASSQDPGITGYTF.

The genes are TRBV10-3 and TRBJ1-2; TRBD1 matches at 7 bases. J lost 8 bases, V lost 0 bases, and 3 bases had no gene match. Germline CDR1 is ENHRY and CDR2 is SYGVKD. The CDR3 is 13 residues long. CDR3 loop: CAISESTGRGYTF. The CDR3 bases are TGTGCCATCAGTGAGTCGACAGGGCGAGGCTACACCTTC.

The CDR3 here is CARSPSAGLAGTYNEQFF. The CDR3 nucleotides are TGTGCCAGAAGCCCATCCGCGGGACTAGCGGGTACCTACAATGAGCAGTTCTTC. The gene calls are TRBV7-5 and TRBJ2-1; TRBD2 is taken as the D call from the table, unchecked against the DNA. TRBV7-5 is recorded as a pseudogene. This CDR3 has 18 residues.

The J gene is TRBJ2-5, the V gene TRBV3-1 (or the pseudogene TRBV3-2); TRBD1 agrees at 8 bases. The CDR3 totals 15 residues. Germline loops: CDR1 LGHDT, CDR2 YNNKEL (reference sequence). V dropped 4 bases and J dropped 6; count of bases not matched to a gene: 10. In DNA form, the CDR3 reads TGTGCCAGCAGCCTACCCCGACAGGGGCCCAAGACCCAGTACTTC. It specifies CASSLPRQGPKTQYF.

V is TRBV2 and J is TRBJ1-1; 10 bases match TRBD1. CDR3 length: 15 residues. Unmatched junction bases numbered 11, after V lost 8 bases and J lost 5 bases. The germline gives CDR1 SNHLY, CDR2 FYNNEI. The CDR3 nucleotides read TGTGCCAGCTTATCGGACAGGGGGACGGGGACTGAAGCTTTCTTT. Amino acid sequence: CASLSDRGTGTEAFF.

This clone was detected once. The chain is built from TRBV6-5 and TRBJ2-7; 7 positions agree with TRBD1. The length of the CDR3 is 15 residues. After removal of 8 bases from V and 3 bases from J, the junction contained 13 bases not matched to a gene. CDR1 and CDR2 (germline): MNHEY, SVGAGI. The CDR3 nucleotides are TGTGCCAGCCTCCAAACCGGGACAGTGGTCTACGAGCAGTACTTC. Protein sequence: CASLQTGTVVYEQYF.

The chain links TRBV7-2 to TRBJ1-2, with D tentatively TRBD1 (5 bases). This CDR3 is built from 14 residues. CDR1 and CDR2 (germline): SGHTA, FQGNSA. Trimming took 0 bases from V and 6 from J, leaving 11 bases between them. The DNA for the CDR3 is TGTGCCAGCAGCTTAGCAGGCTTACAGGATGGCTACACCTTC. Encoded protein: CASSLAGLQDGYTF. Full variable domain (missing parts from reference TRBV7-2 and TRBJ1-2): GAGVSQSPSNKVTEKGKDVELRCDPISGHTALYWYRQSLGQGLEFLIYFQGNSAPDKSGLPSDRFSAERTGGSVSTLTIQRTQQEDSAVYLCASSLAGLQDGYTFGSGTRLTVV.

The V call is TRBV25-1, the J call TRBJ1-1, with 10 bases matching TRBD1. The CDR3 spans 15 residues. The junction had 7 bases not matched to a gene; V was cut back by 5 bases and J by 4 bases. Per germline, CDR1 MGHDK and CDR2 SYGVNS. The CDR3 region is CASSPSGQGSTEAFF. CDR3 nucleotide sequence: TGTGCCAGCAGTCCCTCGGGACAGGGGTCCACTGAAGCTTTCTTT. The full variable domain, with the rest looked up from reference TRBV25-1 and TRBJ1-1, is EADIYQTPRYLVIGTGKKITLECSQTMGHDKMYWYQQDPGMELHLIHYSYGVNSTEKGDLSSESTVSRIRTEHFPLTLESARPSHTSQYLCASSPSGQGSTEAFFGQGTRLTVV.

CDR3 residues: CASSPGASGSDEQFF. For the CDR3, the DNA is TGTGCCAGCAGCCCCGGTGCTAGCGGGAGCGATGAGCAGTTCTTC. This chain uses TRBV13 with TRBJ2-1; the match to TRBD2 covers 10 bases. V lost 5 bases to trimming and J lost 8 bases; unmatched junction nucleotides: 9. CDR3 size: 15 residues. Per germline, CDR1 PRHDT and CDR2 FYEKMQ (reference sequence).

The CDR3 protein is CASSFRGNNSPLHF. The CDR3 DNA is TGTGCCAGCAGCTTTCGGGGTAACAATTCACCCCTCCACTTT. The chain joins TRBV13 to TRBJ1-6; D is unclear. V was trimmed by 3 bases and J by 7 bases, leaving 10 bases between them. The CDR3 consists of 14 residues. Germline V lookup: CDR1 PRHDT, CDR2 FYEKMQ (reference sequence). The complete variable domain, with remaining parts taken from reference TRBV13 and TRBJ1-6, reads AAGVIQSPRHLIKEKRETATLKCYPIPRHDTVYWYQQGPGQDPQFLISFYEKMQSDKGSIPDRFSAQQFSDYHSELNMSSLELGDSALYFCASSFRGNNSPLHFGNGTRLTVT.